This entry features one TCR beta chain sequence. The V gene lost 6 bases and the J gene lost 1 base, with 15 bases spanning the gap. In germline, CDR1 is KGHSH, CDR2 LQKENI. The CDR3 contains 15 residues. The repertoire was sequenced with immunoSEQ multiplex PCR; TCRdb's copy has only in-frame clones and lacks some. Among some 2,000,000 clones listed, 85% to 95% were seen once. This record belongs to a study of shared clonotypes between healthy human individuals. This receptor was taken from a man aged 18 to 30 in good health. The material sequenced was naive CD4+ T cells sorted from blood. Described subset: CD45RA+ positively selected. J is TRBJ1-2 and V is TRBV18, with a tentative D call TRBD1 (5 bases). Written as DNA, the CDR3 is TGTGCCAGCTCCACCGGGACGGACCTTAACTATGGCTACACCTTC. Its protein is CASSTGTDLNYGYTF.